The clone carrying this TCR beta chain was seen at least ten times. Using its own MiXCR run on the PCR reads, TCRdb lists one record per CDR3 protein. Of 600,000 to 650,000 distinct CDR3 sequences in the sample, 15% to 20% were seen once. This sample was taken from a study of molecular identifiers for immune sequencing clone quantification. In germline, CDR1 is MGHDK, CDR2 SYGVNS. J gave up 0 bases and V 4 bases, and 4 bases lay outside the gene matches. The CDR3 loop spans 15 amino acids. The genes are TRBV25-1 and TRBJ2-7; 9 nucleotides agree with TRBD1. This TCR came from a human donor in good health. Some libraries in this study had Jurkat cell RNA spiked in. Sequencing was done on a sample of naive CD8+ T cells from blood, with Jurkat cell RNA spiked in. As to subset: FACS-sorted CD8+CD4-CCR7+CD45RA+ naive T cells. CDR3 coding DNA: TGTGCCAGCAGTGCAGACAGGGGGGGCTCCTACGAGCAGTACTTC. Encoded protein: CASSADRGGSYEQYF.